What follows are 21 T cell receptor beta chains derived from one specimen sequenced in a study of metastatic and nonmetastatic thyroid tumors. Until they underwent thyroid surgery, no patient had received any treatment. MiXCR was used by TCRdb to re-call the PCR reads. The top ten hold about 4% of the sample, which has about 28,000 clones, approximately 16% seen once. The sequencing input was blood. These receptors all stem from a female donor with papillary thyroid cancer or a benign thyroid nodule (not recorded which). Some clones in this sample may be carry-over from other donors' samples.

The sample holds many counts of this clone. This chain connects TRBV27 to TRBJ2-5; 10 bases align to TRBD2. V lost 5 bases, J lost 1 base, and 4 bases stayed unmatched. The CDR3 is made up of 15 amino acids. CDR1 and CDR2 (germline): MNHEY, SMNVEV (reference sequence). The CDR3 nucleotides read TGTGCCAGCAGTGATAGCGGGAGGCCCCAAGAGACCCAGTACTTC. It specifies CASSDSGRPQETQYF.

This clone was seen a few times. V and J are TRBV28 and TRBJ2-7, with D perhaps matching TRBD1 or TRBD2 (5 bases each). Deletions cut 2 bases from V and 5 bases from J, with 7 bases between. CDR1 MDHEN and CDR2 SYDVKM come from the germline V gene. The CDR3 loop spans 12 amino acids. For the CDR3, the DNA is TGTGCCAGCAGTTTAATGGGGGACGAGCAGTACTTC. Translating it yields CASSLMGDEQYF.

This clone has more than one count but fewer than ten. The rearrangement uses TRBV11-3 and TRBJ2-3; a weak D match, TRBD2 (6 bases). Between the trimmed V and J ends, which lost 2 bases and 4 bases, there was a span of 34 bases. Looked up from germline, CDR1 is SGHNT and CDR2 is YENEEA. This CDR3 has 22 residues. The CDR3 sequence is CASSLFPRTDGGGSSSADTQYF. The CDR3 DNA reads TGTGCCAGCAGCTTATTCCCCCGCACTGACGGTGGGGGGAGTAGCAGCGCAGATACGCAGTATTTT.

This clone appeared many times. This chain links TRBV4-1 with TRBJ2-1, with TRBD1 matching 9 bases. The CDR3 runs 16 residues. CDR1 and CDR2 (germline): MGHRA, YSYEKL. Unmatched junction bases numbered 13, after V lost 3 bases and J lost 10 bases. The CDR3 sequence is CASSHPTGGNTLEQFF. The CDR3 DNA is TGCGCCAGCAGCCACCCGACAGGGGGTAATACCCTCGAGCAGTTCTTC.

J is TRBJ2-2 and V is TRBV19; D not resolved. Germline CDR1 is LNHDA and CDR2 is SQIVND (reference sequence). The V gene lost 3 bases and the J gene lost 14 bases, with 16 bases spanning the gap. This CDR3 is 13 amino acids long. Here the CDR3 DNA reads TGTGCCAGTAGTATCGGTTACACCGGGTATCTGTTTTTT. It yields the protein CASSIGYTGYLFF.

This clone showed up just a few times. This rearrangement joins TRBV28 to TRBJ1-5; the match to TRBD1 covers 9 bases. CDR1 and CDR2 from the germline V gene are MDHEN and SYDVKM. CDR3 length equals 19 residues. The ends lost 2 bases at V and 6 bases at J; junction bases unmatched: 17. CDR3 nucleotide sequence: TGTGCCAGCAGTTTAGGTCGTAGCCGGGGACAGGGTAACAGTCAGCCCCAGCATTTT. This translates into CASSLGRSRGQGNSQPQHF.

In its sample, this clone was seen a few times. The chain combines TRBV12-3 or TRBV12-4 with TRBJ2-5; tentatively, D is TRBD1 (5 bases). CDR3 size: 14 residues. V lost 5 bases and J 5 bases, leaving 15 bases between the germline ends. The CDR3, as DNA: TGTGCCAGCAGTCCACAGGCCTGGTGGGAGACCCAGTACTTC. Translation: CASSPQAWWETQYF.

This clone was observed many times. V gene TRBV2 combines with J gene TRBJ2-6; D remains ambiguous. Trimming cost V 8 bases and J 0 bases, with 8 bases left between them. This CDR3 contains 14 residues. CDR1 and CDR2 from the germline V gene are SNHLY and FYNNEI. The CDR3 coding sequence is TGTGCCAGCGGGAAACGCTCTGGGGCCAACGTCCTGACTTTC. Translated: CASGKRSGANVLTF.

This clone was counted ten times or more. V and J are TRBV18 and TRBJ1-1; D is unresolved. The CDR3 consists of 13 residues. V was cut by 5 bases and J by 1 base, with 8 bases left in between. CDR1 is KGHSH and CDR2 is LQKENI in the germline V gene. Written as DNA, the CDR3 is TGTGCCAGCTCAACGATACAGAACACTGAAGCTTTCTTT. It is translated as CASSTIQNTEAFF.

This clone was seen only a few times. The gene calls are TRBV12-3 or TRBV12-4 and TRBJ1-5; 10 bases map to TRBD1. V gave up 6 bases and J gave up 4 bases; unmatched junction bases: 9. The CDR3 consists of 16 residues. CDR3 loop: CASSFGDRGLNQPQHF. In DNA, the CDR3 is TGTGCCAGCAGCTTTGGGGACAGGGGACTAAATCAGCCCCAGCATTTT.

This chain joins TRBV6-1 and TRBJ2-7, with 11 bases that match TRBD2. V lost 9 bases, J lost 3 bases, and 7 bases stayed unmatched. This CDR3 is 14 amino acids long. Germline V gene sequence: CDR1 MNHNS, CDR2 SASEGT. The CDR3 sequence: CARRSGTSGYEQYF. CDR3 coding DNA: TGTGCCAGGAGATCCGGGACTAGCGGCTACGAGCAGTACTTC.

The chain recombines TRBV20-1 with TRBJ1-2, with D tentatively TRBD1 (5 bases). CDR1 is DFQATT, CDR2 SNEGSKA, per germline (reference sequence). The CDR3 consists of 15 residues. V was cut by 0 bases and J by 8 bases, with 19 bases left in between. The CDR3 loop is CSARDPGRLLEGYTF. CDR3 sequence (DNA): TGCAGTGCTAGAGACCCGGGACGACTACTGGAGGGCTACACCTTC.

There are a few counts of this clone. The V gene is TRBV6-2 or TRBV6-3, the J gene TRBJ2-1; possibly TRBD2 for D (5 bases). V was clipped by 3 bases and J by 8 bases, with 11 bases between them. Germline V gene data show CDR1 as MNHEY and CDR2 as SVGEGT. The CDR3 totals 13 residues. The CDR3 here is CASSYFGKHEQFF. DNA of the CDR3: TGTGCCAGCAGTTATTTCGGGAAACATGAGCAGTTCTTC.

This clone was detected ten times or more. One end of the junction varies from germline; a read error may be responsible. The chain employs TRBV12-3 or TRBV12-4 and TRBJ1-2, with D unresolved. CDR3 length: 13 amino acids. The CDR3 is CARSLGGNYGYTF. The CDR3 bases are TGTGCCCGCAGTTTAGGCGGAAACTATGGCTACACCTTC.

The chain has TRBV28 and TRBJ1-5; 10 bases line up with TRBD1. V lost 7 bases, J lost 9 bases, and 12 bases stayed unmatched. The CDR3 is made up of 15 amino acids. The germline CDR1 and CDR2 sequences are MDHEN and SYDVKM. In DNA form, the CDR3 reads TGTGCCAGCACCACCCCCGGGACAGGGGTAAGGCCCCAGCATTTT. Its protein product is CASTTPGTGVRPQHF.

This clone was detected ten times or more. The V call is TRBV7-8, the J call TRBJ2-7; D might be TRBD2 (5 bases). Germline V lookup: CDR1 SGHVS, CDR2 FQNEAQ. The V end lost 2 bases, the J end lost 0 bases, and 11 bases lay between the germline ends. CDR3 length: 15 amino acids. The CDR3 nucleotides read TGTGCCAGCAGCTTATACGGGGAGAGCTCCTACGAGCAGTACTTC. It specifies CASSLYGESSYEQYF.

This clone was seen only a few times. The chain couples TRBV12-3 or TRBV12-4 to TRBJ2-7, with D perhaps TRBD2 (6 bases). CDR3 size: 15 residues. Deletions cut 4 bases from V and 3 bases from J, with 16 bases between. CDR3 coding DNA: TGTGCCAGCAGTTCCGAAGCGGGTCGGCTCTACGAGCAGTACTTC. This gives the protein CASSSEAGRLYEQYF.

The chain recombines TRBV28 with TRBJ1-5; TRBD1 aligns across 11 bases. The CDR3 runs to 16 residues. V lost 3 bases, J lost 3 bases, and 4 bases stayed unmatched. Germline assignment: CDR1 MDHEN and CDR2 SYDVKM. CDR3 nucleotides: TGTGCCAGCAGTTTGGACAGGGGGCGTATCAATCAGCCCCAGCATTTT. Protein sequence: CASSLDRGRINQPQHF.

The rearrangement links TRBV6-1 to TRBJ2-7, with D unresolved. The germline V gene has CDR1 MNHNS and CDR2 SASEGT. Trimming pared 1 base from V and 5 bases from J, leaving 6 bases between. The CDR3 runs to 12 residues. CDR3 sequence (DNA): TGTGCCAGCAGTGAAGACCGACACGAGCAGTACTTC. Its translation is CASSEDRHEQYF.

Concerning this clone itself: A read error may produce the germline difference seen at one junction end. This chain connects TRBV24-1 to TRBJ2-5; TRBD1 might be the D (6 bases). CDR3 size: 15 residues. Germline CDR1 reads KGHDR; CDR2 reads SFDVKD. CDR3 residues: CATSEPTRTEETQYF. CDR3 coding DNA: TGTGCCACCAGTGAACCGACCCGGACAGAAGAGACGCAGTACTTC.

This clone was recorded many times. The chain combines TRBV6-5 with TRBJ1-3; D not certain. The CDR3 has 17 amino acids. Germline V gives CDR1 MNHEY, CDR2 SVGAGI. Trimming left V 0 bases short and J 0 bases short, with 12 bases between. The CDR3 sequence is CASSYSNPGVSGNTIYF. The CDR3 bases are TGTGCCAGCAGTTACTCGAATCCAGGAGTCTCTGGAAACACCATATATTTT.